This record concerns one T cell receptor (beta chain) sequence. Its antigen is not identified. This specimen belongs to a study of T cells after yellow fever vaccination. Findings and limits, study-wide: Overlap between CD4 and CD8 compartments was detected for a small share of clonotypes.

V lost 4 bases and J 5 bases, leaving 5 bases between the germline ends. Germline V CDR1 and CDR2: SQVTM, ANQGSEA. The CDR3 extends over 11 amino acids. TCR cDNA was made by 5'RACE template switching, adding a universal primer site and UMIs. TCRdb used MiXCR to reprocess the 5' RACE reads, holding one entry per CDR3 protein. This table holds some 500,000 distinct CDR3 sequences, approximately 13% found once. The TCR comes from a man aged 30 to 45 who received the YFV17D yellow fever vaccine. Sequencing was performed on PBMCs, taken on the day of the yellow fever booster vaccination. The chain has TRBV29-1 and TRBJ2-2; D is undetermined. Written as DNA, the CDR3 is TGCAGCGTTGGGCGGACCGGGGAGCTGTTTTTT. Protein: CSVGRTGELFF.